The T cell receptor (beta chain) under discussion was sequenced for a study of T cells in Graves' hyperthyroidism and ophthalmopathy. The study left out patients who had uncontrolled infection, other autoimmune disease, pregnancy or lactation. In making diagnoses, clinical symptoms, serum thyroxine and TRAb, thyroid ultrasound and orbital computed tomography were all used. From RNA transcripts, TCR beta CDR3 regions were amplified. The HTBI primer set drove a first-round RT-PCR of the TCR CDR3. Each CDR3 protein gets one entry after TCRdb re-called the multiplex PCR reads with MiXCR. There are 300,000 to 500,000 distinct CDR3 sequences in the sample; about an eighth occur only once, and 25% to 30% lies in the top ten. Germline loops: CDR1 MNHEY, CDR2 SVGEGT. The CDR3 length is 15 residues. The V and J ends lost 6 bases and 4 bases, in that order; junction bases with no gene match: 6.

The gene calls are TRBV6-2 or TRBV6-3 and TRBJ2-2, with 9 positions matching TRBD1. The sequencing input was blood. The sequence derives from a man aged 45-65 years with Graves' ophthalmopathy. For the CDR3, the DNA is TGTGCCAGCAGAAAGACAGGGGGACCCACCGGGGAGCTGTTTTTT. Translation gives CASRKTGGPTGELFF.